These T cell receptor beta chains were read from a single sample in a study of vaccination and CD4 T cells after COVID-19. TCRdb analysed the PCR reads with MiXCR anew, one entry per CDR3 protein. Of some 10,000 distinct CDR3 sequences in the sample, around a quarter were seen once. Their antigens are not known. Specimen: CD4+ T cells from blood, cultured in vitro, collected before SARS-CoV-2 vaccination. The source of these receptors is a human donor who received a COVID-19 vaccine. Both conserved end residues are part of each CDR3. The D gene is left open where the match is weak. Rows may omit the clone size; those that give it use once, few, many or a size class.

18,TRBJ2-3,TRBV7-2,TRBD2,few,TGTGCCAGCAGCTTAGCGTCGACTAGCGGGGGGGCCACAGATACGCAGTATTTT,CASSLASTSGGATDTQYF
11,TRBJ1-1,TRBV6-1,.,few,TGTGCCAGCAGGAGGGCGGATGAAGCTTTCTTT,CASRRADEAFF
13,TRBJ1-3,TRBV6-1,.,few,TGTGCCAGCATTAGACCCTTGGCTAACACCATATATTTT,CASIRPLANTIYF
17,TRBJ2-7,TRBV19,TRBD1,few,TGTGCCAGTAGTATACAGGGGGACGCATCCGGACCCTACGAGCAGTACTTC,CASSIQGDASGPYEQYF
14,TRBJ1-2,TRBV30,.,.,TGTGCCTGGAGGACCAGAGGGGGGGACTATGGCTACACCTTC,CAWRTRGGDYGYTF
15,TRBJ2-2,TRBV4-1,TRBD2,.,TGCGCCAGCAGCCCCGGGGGGGCGAACACCGGGGAGCCGTTTTTT,CASSPGGANTGEPFF
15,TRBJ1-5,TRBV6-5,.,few,TGTGCCAGCAGTTACTCGGGAAGGGAGGGTCAGCCCCAGCATTTT,CASSYSGREGQPQHF
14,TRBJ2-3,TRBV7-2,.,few,TGTGCCAGCAGCGAGGGCTCAACCACAGATACGCAGTATTTT,CASSEGSTTDTQYF
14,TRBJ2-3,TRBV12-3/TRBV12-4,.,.,TGTGCCAGCAGCTCCGACCGACGCACAGATACGCAGTATTTT,CASSSDRRTDTQYF
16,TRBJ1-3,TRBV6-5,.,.,TGTGCTAGCAGTTACCTTAGTTATGGCTCTGGAAACACCATATATTTT,CASSYLSYGSGNTIYF
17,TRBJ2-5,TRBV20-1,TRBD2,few,TGCAGTGCTAGAGAGGGGGTCAGCGGGGGGGCCTTTGAGACCCAGTACTTC,CSAREGVSGGAFETQYF
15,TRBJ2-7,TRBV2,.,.,TGTGCCAGCCCGAGGTGGGGCGAGAGCTCCTACGAGCAGTACTTC,CASPRWGESSYEQYF
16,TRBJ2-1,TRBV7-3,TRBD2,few,TGTGCCAGCAGCCCGAGGGCGGGGGGGTCCTACAATGAGCAGTTCTTC,CASSPRAGGSYNEQFF
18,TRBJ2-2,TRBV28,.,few,TGTGCCAGCAGTTTTTTGGGGGCGCGAACTACTGTGGCCGGGGAGCTGTTTTTT,CASSFLGARTTVAGELFF
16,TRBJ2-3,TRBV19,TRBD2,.,TGTGCCAGTAGTACGACTAGCGGGAGATCCACAGATACGCAGTATTTT,CASSTTSGRSTDTQYF
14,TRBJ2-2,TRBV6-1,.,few,TGTGCCAGCACAATTAAAAGCGCCACCGGGGAGCTGTTTTTT,CASTIKSATGELFF
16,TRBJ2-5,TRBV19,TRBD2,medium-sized,TGTGCCAGTAGTCCGGGACTAGCGGGGGGGCCAGAGACCCAGTACTTC,CASSPGLAGGPETQYF
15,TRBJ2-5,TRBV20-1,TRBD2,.,TGCAGTGCCATCACTAGCGGGGGGTACCAAGAGACCCAGTACTTC,CSAITSGGYQETQYF
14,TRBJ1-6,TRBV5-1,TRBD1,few,TGCGCCAGCAGCTTGGGTCAGGGGGAATCACCCCTCCACTTT,CASSLGQGESPLHF
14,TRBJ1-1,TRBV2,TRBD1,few,TGTGCCACAAGGGACAGGGGGGCGAACACTGAAGCTTTCTTT,CATRDRGANTEAFF
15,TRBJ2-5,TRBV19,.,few,TGTGCCAGTAGTATTGCTGGACACGGAGCGAAGACCCAGTACTTC,CASSIAGHGAKTQYF